This T cell receptor (beta chain) was found in a study of shared clonotypes between healthy human individuals. Study-wide context: Researchers assigned three CD4 naive, three CD4 memory, two CD8 naive and one CD8 memory plate to each donor.

Several immunoSEQ plates received, in even portions, the genomic DNA of each subset. TCRdb's copy holds only in-frame clones and misses some; the assay was immunoSEQ multiplex PCR. Among some 1.5 million clones listed, 95% to 99% were seen once. A remark on this clone: Its matching antigen is unknown.

Germline CDR1 reads KGHSH; CDR2 reads LQKENI. The CDR3 spans 16 residues. V lost 3 bases, J lost 2 bases, and 7 bases stayed unmatched. Findings of the study overall: Against clonotypes common to all four donors, non-shared ones had lower generation probabilities. Investigators expected sequencing depth to affect clonotype sharing among donors.

This sequence was found in a man aged 25-45 years in good health. The specimen was naive CD4+ T cells sorted from blood. Noted subset: CD45RA+ positively selected. V gene TRBV18 combines with J gene TRBJ2-3; 8 nucleotides match TRBD2. CDR3 loop: CASSPTGGDLTDTQYF. The CDR3 nucleotides are TGTGCCAGCTCACCCACCGGGGGGGACCTCACAGATACGCAGTATTTT.